The 14 T cell receptor beta chains below come from one sample, sequenced in a study of blood T cell repertoires in COVID-19. Some clones are missing from TCRdb's copy, which holds only in-frame ones; the method was immunoSEQ multiplex PCR. The data contain about 180,000 clones, roughly 87% of them singletons. Sequences were obtained from PBMCs or T cells enriched from blood (not recorded which). These receptors were obtained from a human donor with acute COVID-19. The donor label of this sample is uncertain.

The rearrangement joins TRBV5-1 to TRBJ2-3; TRBD2 matches at 8 bases. After removal of 0 bases from V and 5 bases from J, the junction contained 8 bases not matched to a gene. The CDR3 totals 16 residues. Germline CDR1 and CDR2: SGHRS and YFSETQ. The CDR3 nucleotides are TGCGCCAGCAGCTTGGGGACTAGCCCAGGGGAAGATACGCAGTATTTT. Translating gives CASSLGTSPGEDTQYF. Full variable domain (rest looked up from reference TRBV5-1 and TRBJ2-3): KAGVTQTPRYLIKTRGQQVTLSCSPISGHRSVSWYQQTPGQGLQFLFEYFSETQRNKGNFPGRFSGRQFSNSRSEMNVSTLELGDSALYLCASSLGTSPGEDTQYFGPGTRLTVL.

The genes are TRBV10-3 and TRBJ1-5, with 7 bases matching TRBD1. The CDR3 runs to 15 residues. Germline V gene data show CDR1 as ENHRY and CDR2 as SYGVKD. Trimming at V came to 6 bases and at J to 0 bases, leaving 5 bases not matched to a gene. CDR3 DNA sequence: TGTGCCATCAGAGCCGACAGGGATAGCAATCAGCCCCAGCATTTT. Translation: CAIRADRDSNQPQHF.

This clone showed up just a few times. The genes are TRBV29-1 and TRBJ1-5; D is uncertain. Germline V gene data show CDR1 as SQVTM and CDR2 as ANQGSEA. V dropped 5 bases and J dropped 0 bases, with 8 bases sitting between them. The CDR3 runs 13 residues. DNA for the CDR3: TGCAGCGTTCTGTTAGATAGCAATCAGCCCCAGCATTTT. Its protein product is CSVLLDSNQPQHF. The full variable domain, its missing parts supplied by reference TRBV29-1 and TRBJ1-5, is SAVISQKPSRDICQRGTSLTIQCQVDSQVTMMFWYRQQPGQSLTLIATANQGSEATYESGFVIDKFPISRPNLTFSTLTVSNMSPEDSSIYLCSVLLDSNQPQHFGDGTRLSIL.

This chain joins TRBV19 and TRBJ2-2; D possibly corresponds to TRBD1 (6 bases). The V gene lost 10 bases and the J gene lost 5 bases, with 23 bases spanning the gap. This CDR3 has 16 amino acids. CDR1 is LNHDA, CDR2 SQIVND, per germline (reference sequence). The CDR3 spells CATQTSPGTITGELFF. CDR3 DNA sequence: TGTGCCACCCAAACCTCTCCCGGGACAATAACCGGGGAGCTGTTTTTT. The full variable domain, in which reference TRBV19 and TRBJ2-2 provide the parts outside the CDR3, is DGGITQSPKYLFRKEGQNVTLSCEQNLNHDAMYWYRQDPGQGLRLIYYSQIVNDFQKGDIAEGYSVSREKKESFPLTVTSAQKNPTAFYLCATQTSPGTITGELFFGEGSRLTVL.

The gene calls are TRBV10-3 and TRBJ1-1; 10 positions agree with TRBD1. Germline V gene data show CDR1 as ENHRY and CDR2 as SYGVKD. The CDR3 has 15 residues. V lost 6 bases to trimming and J lost 5 bases; unmatched junction nucleotides: 9. The CDR3 is CAIRRQGAVGTEAFF. CDR3 DNA: TGTGCCATCAGACGACAGGGGGCCGTGGGTACTGAAGCTTTCTTT.

The rearrangement uses TRBV4-1 and TRBJ2-7; D call uncertain. This CDR3 region has 16 residues. The V gene lost 3 bases and the J gene lost 2 bases, with 17 bases spanning the gap. Germline V gene lookup returns CDR1 MGHRA and CDR2 YSYEKL. The CDR3 coding sequence is TGCGCCAGCAGCCACCACCCCACCCGCACAACCTACGAGCAGTACTTC. Residues: CASSHHPTRTTYEQYF.

This rearrangement joins TRBV4-3 to TRBJ1-3; a possible D gene is TRBD1 (5 bases). This CDR3 spans 15 amino acids. Per the germline V gene, CDR1 is LGHNA and CDR2 is YSLEER. The V end lost 0 bases, the J end lost 4 bases, and 10 bases lay between the germline ends. The CDR3 protein is CASSQDLGVGNTIYF. CDR3 bases: TGCGCCAGCAGCCAAGATCTAGGGGTAGGAAACACCATATATTTT.

This clone was counted only a few times. V gene TRBV10-1 combines with J gene TRBJ2-3; D might be TRBD2 (6 bases). CDR3 length equals 14 residues. V was pared by 3 bases and J by 4 bases, with 11 bases between. CDR1 WNHNN and CDR2 SYGVQD come from the germline V gene (reference sequence). The CDR3 region has the DNA TGCGCCAGCAGTGACGGCAGGGAGGCAGATACGCAGTATTTT. Encoded protein: CASSDGREADTQYF.

The chain employs TRBV2 and TRBJ2-3; 8 bases match TRBD2. The length of the CDR3 is 14 residues. Looked up from germline, CDR1 is SNHLY and CDR2 is FYNNEI. Trimming at V came to 8 bases and at J to 0 bases, leaving 4 bases not matched to a gene. The CDR3 sequence is CASPSGGSTDTQYF. The CDR3 DNA reads as TGTGCCAGCCCAAGCGGGGGCAGCACAGATACGCAGTATTTT.

The sample holds one count of this clone. This rearrangement joins TRBV5-1 to TRBJ2-5, with 9 nucleotides matching TRBD2. The germline gives CDR1 SGHRS, CDR2 YFSETQ. J was trimmed by 4 bases and V by 3 bases; bases with no gene match: 7. There are 15 residues in the CDR3. CDR3 DNA: TGCGCCAGCAGCTCCGCGGGGGGGCAAGGAGAGACCCAGTACTTC. Amino acid sequence: CASSSAGGQGETQYF.

The genes are TRBV18 and TRBJ2-7; the match to TRBD1 covers 7 bases. Germline V gene sequence: CDR1 KGHSH, CDR2 LQKENI. V shed 2 bases and J 2 bases; nucleotides not matched to a gene: 3. The CDR3 sequence is 14 residues long. The CDR3 DNA is TGTGCCAGCTCACCAACACAGGGGACCTACGAGCAGTACTTC. Amino acids: CASSPTQGTYEQYF.

The V and J genes are TRBV28 and TRBJ2-5; D possibly corresponds to TRBD2 (5 bases). CDR1 and CDR2 (germline): MDHEN, SYDVKM. The CDR3 has 14 amino acids. V dropped 6 bases and J dropped 1 base, with 12 bases sitting between them. The CDR3 protein is CASSRGQIQETQYF. CDR3 in DNA: TGTGCCAGCAGCCGCGGGCAGATCCAAGAGACCCAGTACTTC.

The CDR3 is CASSFIGGAFF. CDR3 DNA: TGTGCCAGCAGTTTTATAGGGGGAGCTTTCTTT. V gene TRBV12-3 or TRBV12-4 combines with J gene TRBJ1-1, with D possibly being TRBD1 (6 bases). V lost 3 bases to trimming and J lost 10 bases, with 9 bases between them. The CDR3 has 11 residues.

V usage is TRBV5-6 and J usage is TRBJ2-7; 7 bases align to TRBD2. This CDR3 spans 13 amino acids. The trim removed 4 bases at V and 5 bases at J, leaving 6 bases unmatched. Per the germline V gene, CDR1 is SGHDT and CDR2 is YYEEEE. CDR3 bases: TGTGCCAGCAGCCCCCCCCGGGGGGACGAGCAGTACTTC. Amino acid sequence: CASSPPRGDEQYF.